One sample yielded the 8 T cell receptor beta chains listed below, sequenced in a study of spatial heterogeneity in lung cancer. Time point denoted: blood at routine non-recurrence follow-up after resection. Frozen PBMC, nontumor lung or tumor provided whole RNA, which was sequenced unsorted. TCRdb passed the 5' RACE reads through MiXCR, listing each CDR3 protein once. The sample carries 95,000 to 130,000 distinct CDR3 sequences, approximately 12% recorded once. Source: PBMCs, taken at follow-up. These receptors came from a male donor with early-stage non-small cell lung cancer.

This clonotype was seen at least ten times. The gene calls are TRBV28 and TRBJ2-1; D gene ambiguous. Trimming stripped 2 bases from V and 8 bases from J, with 7 bases between. This CDR3 has 12 residues. Germline CDR1 and CDR2: MDHEN and SYDVKM. The CDR3 here is CASSLRAHEQFF. In DNA form, the CDR3 reads TGTGCCAGCAGTTTACGGGCTCATGAGCAGTTCTTC. Combining the CDR3 with reference TRBV28 and TRBJ2-1 gives the whole variable domain DVKVTQSSRYLVKRTGEKVFLECVQDMDHENMFWYRQDPGLGLRLIYFSYDVKMKEKGDIPEGYSVSREKKERFSLILESASTNQTSMYLCASSLRAHEQFFGPGTRLTVL.

The rearrangement uses TRBV19 and TRBJ2-5, with TRBD2 as a possible D gene (6 bases). The CDR3 totals 15 residues. Germline lookup yields CDR1 LNHDA and CDR2 SQIVND (reference sequence). V was cut by 5 bases and J by 3 bases, with 16 bases left in between. CDR3 region: CASSPTGPGEETQYF. The CDR3 bases are TGTGCCAGTAGTCCGACGGGGCCGGGGGAAGAGACCCAGTACTTC.

This clonotype was observed a few times. V gene TRBV5-1 combines with J gene TRBJ2-7; 14 nucleotides line up with TRBD2. This CDR3 is 15 amino acids long. The germline gives CDR1 SGHRS, CDR2 YFSETQ. With V trimmed by 0 bases and J by 5 bases, 1 base remained unmatched. CDR3 nucleotide sequence: TGCGCCAGCAGCTTGGAGGGACTAGCGGGGGACGAGCAGTACTTC. Encoded protein: CASSLEGLAGDEQYF.

This clonotype was seen more than once but under ten times. A read error may explain this, as a much larger clone is one base away. The chain joins TRBV6-5 to TRBJ1-6; D is undetermined. The V gene's germline CDR1 is MNHEY and CDR2 SVGAGI. The length of the CDR3 is 14 residues. V lost 0 bases and J lost 14, with 14 bases in between. The CDR3 coding sequence is TGTGCCAGCAGTTACTCGGGCGGCTCCCTGGCCCTCCACTTT. Its protein is CASSYSGGSLALHF.

The table lists this clonotype with many counts. The CDR3 sequence: CSGAAGQGYNEQFF. The CDR3 region has the DNA TGCAGCGGGGCCGCCGGACAGGGGTACAATGAGCAGTTCTTC. The J gene is TRBJ2-1, the V gene TRBV20-1; 9 nucleotides align to TRBD1. The CDR3 length is 14 residues. Per the germline V gene, CDR1 is DFQATT and CDR2 is SNEGSKA (reference sequence).

This clonotype appeared a few times. The rearrangement uses TRBV5-1 and TRBJ2-2; D is perhaps TRBD1 (6 bases). Trimming stripped 2 bases from V and 7 bases from J, with 12 bases between. The germline V gene encodes CDR1 SGHRS and CDR2 YFSETQ. This CDR3 is 14 amino acids long. In DNA form, the CDR3 reads TGCGCCAGCAGCTTTTCAGGGGCGGTCGGGGAGCTGTTTTTT. The encoded protein is CASSFSGAVGELFF.

The V call is TRBV12-3 or TRBV12-4, the J call TRBJ1-2, with D possibly matching TRBD1 (5 bases). The CDR3 runs 13 residues. V was cut by 7 bases and J by 7 bases, with 16 bases left in between. Here the CDR3 DNA reads TGTGCCAGCAACCCTACGGTGGGGCCTGGCTACACCTTC. The encoded protein is CASNPTVGPGYTF.

This clonotype was picked up a small number of times. J is TRBJ2-7 and V is TRBV3-1; D ambiguous. Between the trimmed V and J ends, which lost 0 bases and 4 bases, there was a span of 4 bases. The germline gives CDR1 LGHDT, CDR2 YNNKEL (reference sequence). This CDR3 is 12 amino acids long. DNA for the CDR3: TGTGCCAGCAGCCAAGAGGGATACGAGCAGTACTTC. Translating it yields CASSQEGYEQYF.